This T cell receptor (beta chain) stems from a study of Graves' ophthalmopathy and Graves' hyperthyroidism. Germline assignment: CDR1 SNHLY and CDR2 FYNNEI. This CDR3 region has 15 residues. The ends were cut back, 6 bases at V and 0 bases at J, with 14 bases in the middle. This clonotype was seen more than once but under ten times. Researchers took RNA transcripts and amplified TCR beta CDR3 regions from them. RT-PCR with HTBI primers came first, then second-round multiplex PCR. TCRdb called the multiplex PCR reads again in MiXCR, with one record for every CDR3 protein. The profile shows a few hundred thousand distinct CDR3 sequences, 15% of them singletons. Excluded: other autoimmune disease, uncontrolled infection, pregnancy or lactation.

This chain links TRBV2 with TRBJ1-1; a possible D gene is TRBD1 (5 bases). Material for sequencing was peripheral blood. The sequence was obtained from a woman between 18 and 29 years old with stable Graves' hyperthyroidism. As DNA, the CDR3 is TGTGCCAGCAGGGCTGAGGGACGGATGAACACTGAAGCTTTCTTT. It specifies CASRAEGRMNTEAFF.